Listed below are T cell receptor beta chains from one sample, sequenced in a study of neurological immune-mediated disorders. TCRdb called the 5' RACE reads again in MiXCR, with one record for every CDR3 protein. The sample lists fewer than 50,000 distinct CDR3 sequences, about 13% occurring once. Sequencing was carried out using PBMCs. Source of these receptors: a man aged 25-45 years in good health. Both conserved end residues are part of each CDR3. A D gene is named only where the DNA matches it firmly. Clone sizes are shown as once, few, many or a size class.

CSVVGGDGYGYTF	TGCAGCGTTGTTGGGGGGGACGGCTATGGCTACACCTTC	TRBJ1-2	TRBV29-1	many	NA
CAISELGQDNQPQHF	TGTGCCATCAGTGAGCTGGGCCAGGACAATCAGCCCCAGCATTTT	TRBJ1-5	TRBV10-3	many	NA
CASSEMGQGDYGYTF	TGTGCCAGCAGTGAGATGGGCCAGGGGGACTATGGCTACACCTTC	TRBJ1-2	TRBV2	many	TRBD1
CASSLGGRETQYF	TGTGCCAGCAGTTTAGGTGGTCGGGAGACCCAGTACTTC	TRBJ2-5	TRBV5-1	many	NA
CASSKEEHLYEQYF	TGTGCCAGCAGCAAAGAGGAACACCTCTACGAGCAGTACTTC	TRBJ2-7	TRBV21-1	many	NA
CSARVIAGIDTQYF	TGCAGTGCTAGAGTTATAGCCGGGATTGATACGCAGTATTTT	TRBJ2-3	TRBV20-1	many	NA
CASSEEAGGTGELFF	TGCGCCAGCAGTGAGGAAGCAGGGGGGACCGGGGAGCTGTTTTTT	TRBJ2-2	TRBV10-1	medium-sized	NA
CASSPTSYEQYF	TGTGCCAGCAGCCCTACCTCCTACGAGCAGTACTTC	TRBJ2-7	TRBV12-3/TRBV12-4	many	NA
CASQPTGQTNEKLFF	TGTGCCAGCCAACCCACGGGACAGACTAATGAAAAACTGTTTTTT	TRBJ1-4	TRBV12-3/TRBV12-4	many	TRBD1
CASSSPPEKLFF	TGTGCCAGCAGCAGCCCGCCTGAAAAACTGTTTTTT	TRBJ1-4	TRBV7-9	many	NA
CASSLGRGDNGYTF	TGCGCCAGCAGCTTGGGCCGTGGGGATAATGGCTACACCTTC	TRBJ1-2	TRBV5-1	many	NA
CASVPQGAGELFF	TGTGCCAGCGTCCCACAGGGGGCCGGGGAGCTGTTTTTT	TRBJ2-2	TRBV12-3/TRBV12-4	many	TRBD1
CSAGGHGSYEQYF	TGCAGTGCTGGGGGCCATGGCTCCTACGAGCAGTACTTC	TRBJ2-7	TRBV20-1	many	NA
CASRGGINSPLHF	TGTGCCAGCCGGGGCGGGATCAATTCACCCCTCCACTTT	TRBJ1-6	TRBV6-5	many	NA
CASSDRGGGADTQYF	TGTGCCAGCAGTGACAGGGGAGGAGGCGCAGATACGCAGTATTTT	TRBJ2-3	TRBV2	many	NA
CASSLSGGSKNIQYF	TGTGCCAGCAGTTTGTCGGGGGGCTCCAAAAACATTCAGTACTTC	TRBJ2-4	TRBV27	many	NA
CASSALGAANTGELFF	TGTGCCAGCAGCGCCCTCGGGGCGGCGAACACCGGGGAGCTGTTTTTT	TRBJ2-2	TRBV7-8	many	NA
CASREPNTGELFF	TGTGCCAGCCGGGAGCCCAACACCGGGGAGCTGTTTTTT	TRBJ2-2	TRBV28	many	NA